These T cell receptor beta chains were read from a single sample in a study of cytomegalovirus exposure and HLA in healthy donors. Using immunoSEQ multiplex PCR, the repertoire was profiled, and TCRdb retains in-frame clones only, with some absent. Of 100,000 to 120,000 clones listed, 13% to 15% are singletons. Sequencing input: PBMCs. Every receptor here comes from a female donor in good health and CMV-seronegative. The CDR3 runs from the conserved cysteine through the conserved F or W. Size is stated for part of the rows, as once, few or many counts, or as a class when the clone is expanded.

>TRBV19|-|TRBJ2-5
CASSPQGPRETQYF
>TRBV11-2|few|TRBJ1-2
CASSLGGNGYTF
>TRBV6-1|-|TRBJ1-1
CASSREENTEAFF
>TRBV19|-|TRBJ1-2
CASRQGSSYGYTF
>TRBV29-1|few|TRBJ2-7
CSVSWRGDIYEQYF
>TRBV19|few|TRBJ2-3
CASSTRQGADTQYF
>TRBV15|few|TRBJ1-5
CATSSEGQINQPQHF
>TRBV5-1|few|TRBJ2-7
CASSNPDNTYEQYF
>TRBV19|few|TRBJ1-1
CASLGASDTEAFF
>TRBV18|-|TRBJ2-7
CASSPRQGGSYEQYF
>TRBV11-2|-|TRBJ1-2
CASSLGLGEAIYGYTF
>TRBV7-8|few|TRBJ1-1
CASSLPGDSGLNTEAFF
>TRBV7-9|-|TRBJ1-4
CASSLPTWTRGEKLFF
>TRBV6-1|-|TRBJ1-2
CASSEAPGGGYGYTF
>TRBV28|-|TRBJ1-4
CASRSGTSNEKLFF
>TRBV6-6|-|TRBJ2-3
CASSRLGGGADTQYF
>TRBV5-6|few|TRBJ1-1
CASRSGAGTVNTEAFF
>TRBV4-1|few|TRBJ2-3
CASSQDRTGGRTDTQYF
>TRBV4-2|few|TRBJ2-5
CASSHLGRIETQYF
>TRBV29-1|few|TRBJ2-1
CSVEEVIAGYNEQFF
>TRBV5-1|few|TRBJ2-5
CASSLNLAGGWKETQYF
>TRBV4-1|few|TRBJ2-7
CASSQGKGQRTTYEQYF
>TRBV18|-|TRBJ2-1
CASSQRQGGNEQFF
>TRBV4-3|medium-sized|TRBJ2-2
CASSHPLDSNTGELFF
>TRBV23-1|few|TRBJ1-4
CASSRGDEKLFF